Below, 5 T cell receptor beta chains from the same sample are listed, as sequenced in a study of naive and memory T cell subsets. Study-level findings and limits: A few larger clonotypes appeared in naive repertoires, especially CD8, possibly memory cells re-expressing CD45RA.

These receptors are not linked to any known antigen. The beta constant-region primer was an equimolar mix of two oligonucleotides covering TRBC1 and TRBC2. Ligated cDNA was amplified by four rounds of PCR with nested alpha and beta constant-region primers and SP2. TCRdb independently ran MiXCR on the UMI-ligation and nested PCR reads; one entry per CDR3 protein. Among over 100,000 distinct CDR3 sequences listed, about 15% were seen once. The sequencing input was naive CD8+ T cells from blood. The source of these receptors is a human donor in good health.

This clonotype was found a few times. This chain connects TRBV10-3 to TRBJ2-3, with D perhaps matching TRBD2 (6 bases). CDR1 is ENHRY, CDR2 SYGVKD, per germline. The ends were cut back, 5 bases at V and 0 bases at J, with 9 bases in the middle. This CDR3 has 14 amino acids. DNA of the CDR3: TGTGCCATCAGTAATCGGGGGAGCACAGATACGCAGTATTTT. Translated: CAISNRGSTDTQYF.

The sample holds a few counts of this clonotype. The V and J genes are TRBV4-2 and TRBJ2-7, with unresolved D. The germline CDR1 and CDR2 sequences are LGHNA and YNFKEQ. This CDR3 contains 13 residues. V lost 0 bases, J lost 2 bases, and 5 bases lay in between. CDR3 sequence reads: CASSQDLPYEQYF. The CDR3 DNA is TGTGCCAGCAGCCAAGATCTCCCCTACGAGCAGTACTTC.

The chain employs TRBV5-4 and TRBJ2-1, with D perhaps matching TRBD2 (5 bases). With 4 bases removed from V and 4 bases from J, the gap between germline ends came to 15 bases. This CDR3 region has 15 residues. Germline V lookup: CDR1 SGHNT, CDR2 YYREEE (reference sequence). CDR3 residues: CASSPRGQTYNEQFF. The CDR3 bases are TGTGCCAGCAGCCCCCGCGGGCAGACGTACAATGAGCAGTTCTTC.

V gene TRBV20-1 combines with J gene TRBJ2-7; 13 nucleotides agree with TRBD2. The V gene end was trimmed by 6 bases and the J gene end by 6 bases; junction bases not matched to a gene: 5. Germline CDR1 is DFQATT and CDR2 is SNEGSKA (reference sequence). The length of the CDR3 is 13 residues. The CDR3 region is CSAYGLAGAEQYF. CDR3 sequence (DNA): TGCAGTGCATATGGACTAGCGGGAGCCGAGCAGTACTTC.

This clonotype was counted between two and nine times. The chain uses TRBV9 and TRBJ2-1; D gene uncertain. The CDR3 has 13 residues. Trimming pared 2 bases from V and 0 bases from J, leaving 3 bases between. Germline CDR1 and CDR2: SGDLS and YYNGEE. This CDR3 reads CASSVFSYNEQFF. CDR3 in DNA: TGTGCCAGCAGCGTCTTCTCCTACAATGAGCAGTTCTTC.